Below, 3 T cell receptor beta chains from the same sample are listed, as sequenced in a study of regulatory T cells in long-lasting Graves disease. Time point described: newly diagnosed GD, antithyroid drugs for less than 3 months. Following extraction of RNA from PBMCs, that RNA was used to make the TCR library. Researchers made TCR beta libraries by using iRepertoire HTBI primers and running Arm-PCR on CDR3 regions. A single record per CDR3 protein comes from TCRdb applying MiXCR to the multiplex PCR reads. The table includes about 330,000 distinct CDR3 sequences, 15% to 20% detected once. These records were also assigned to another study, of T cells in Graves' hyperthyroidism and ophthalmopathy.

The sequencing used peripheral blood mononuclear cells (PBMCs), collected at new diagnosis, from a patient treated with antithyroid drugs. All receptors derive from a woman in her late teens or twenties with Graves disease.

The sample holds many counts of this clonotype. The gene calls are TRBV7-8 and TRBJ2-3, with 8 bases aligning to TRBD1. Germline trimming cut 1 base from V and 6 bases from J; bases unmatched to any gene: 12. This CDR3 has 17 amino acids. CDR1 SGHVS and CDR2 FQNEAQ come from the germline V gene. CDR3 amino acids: CASSLVGVQGAVDTQYF. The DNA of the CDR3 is TGTGCCAGCAGCTTAGTGGGGGTTCAGGGGGCTGTGGATACGCAGTATTTT.

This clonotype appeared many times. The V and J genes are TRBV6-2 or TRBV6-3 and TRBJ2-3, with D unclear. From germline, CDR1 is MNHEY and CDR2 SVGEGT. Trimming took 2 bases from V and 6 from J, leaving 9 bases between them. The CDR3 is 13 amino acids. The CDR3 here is CASSYTTADTQYF. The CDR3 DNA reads TGTGCCAGCAGTTACACAACCGCGGATACGCAGTATTTT.

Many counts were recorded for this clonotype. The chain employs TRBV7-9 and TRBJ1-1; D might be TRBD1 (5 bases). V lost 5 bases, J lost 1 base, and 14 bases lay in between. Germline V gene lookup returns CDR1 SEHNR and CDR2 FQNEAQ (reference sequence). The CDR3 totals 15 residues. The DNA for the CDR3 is TGTGCCAGCAGCCCCCTCGGGACCCGGAACACTGAAGCTTTCTTT. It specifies CASSPLGTRNTEAFF. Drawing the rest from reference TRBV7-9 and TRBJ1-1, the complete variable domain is DTGVSQNPRHKITKRGQNVTFRCDPISEHNRLYWYRQTLGQGPEFLTYFQNEAQLEKSRLLSDRFSAERPKGSFSTLEIQRTEQGDSAMYLCASSPLGTRNTEAFFGQGTRLTVV.